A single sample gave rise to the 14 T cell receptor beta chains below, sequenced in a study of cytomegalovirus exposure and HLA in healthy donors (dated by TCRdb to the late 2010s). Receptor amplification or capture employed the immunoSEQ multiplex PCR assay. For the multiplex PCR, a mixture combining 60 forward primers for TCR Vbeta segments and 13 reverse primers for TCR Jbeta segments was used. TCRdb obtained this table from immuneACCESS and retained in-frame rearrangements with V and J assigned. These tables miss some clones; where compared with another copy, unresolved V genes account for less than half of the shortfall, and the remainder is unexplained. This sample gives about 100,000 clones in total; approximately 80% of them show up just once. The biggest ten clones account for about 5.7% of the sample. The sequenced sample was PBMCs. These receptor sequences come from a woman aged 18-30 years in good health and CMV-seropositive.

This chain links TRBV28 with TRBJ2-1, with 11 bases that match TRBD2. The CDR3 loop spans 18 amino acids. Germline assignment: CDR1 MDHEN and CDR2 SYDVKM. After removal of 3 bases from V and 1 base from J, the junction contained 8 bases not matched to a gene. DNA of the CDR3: TGTGCCAGCAGTTTCGGGACTAGCGGCGCGAGTTCCTACAATGAGCAGTTCTTC. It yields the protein CASSFGTSGASSYNEQFF.

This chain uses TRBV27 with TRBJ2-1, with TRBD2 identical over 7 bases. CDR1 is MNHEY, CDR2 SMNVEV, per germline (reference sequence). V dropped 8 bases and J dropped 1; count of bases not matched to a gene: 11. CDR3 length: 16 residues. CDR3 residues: CASFQGEGFSYNEQFF. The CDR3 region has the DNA TGTGCCAGCTTCCAAGGGGAGGGATTTTCCTACAATGAGCAGTTCTTC.

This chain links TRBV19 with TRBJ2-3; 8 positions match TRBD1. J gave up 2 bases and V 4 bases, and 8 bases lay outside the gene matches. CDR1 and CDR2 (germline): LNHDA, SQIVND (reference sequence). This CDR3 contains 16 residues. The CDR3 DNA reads TGTGCCAGTAGTACCCGGGACAGGAGCCTCACAGATACGCAGTATTTT. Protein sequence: CASSTRDRSLTDTQYF.

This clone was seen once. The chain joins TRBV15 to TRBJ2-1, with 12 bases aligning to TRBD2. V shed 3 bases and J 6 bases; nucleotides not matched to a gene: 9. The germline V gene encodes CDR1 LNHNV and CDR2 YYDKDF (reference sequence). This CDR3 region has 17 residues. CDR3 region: CATSSRTSGILFNEQFF. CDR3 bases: TGTGCCACCAGCAGTCGGACTAGCGGGATTTTATTCAATGAGCAGTTCTTC.

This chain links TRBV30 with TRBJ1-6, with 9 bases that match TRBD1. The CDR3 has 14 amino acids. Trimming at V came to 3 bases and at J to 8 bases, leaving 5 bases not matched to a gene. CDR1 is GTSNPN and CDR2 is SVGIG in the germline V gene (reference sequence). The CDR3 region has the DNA TGTGCCTGGAGCGCTGGGACAGGGCATTCACCCCTCCACTTT. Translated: CAWSAGTGHSPLHF.

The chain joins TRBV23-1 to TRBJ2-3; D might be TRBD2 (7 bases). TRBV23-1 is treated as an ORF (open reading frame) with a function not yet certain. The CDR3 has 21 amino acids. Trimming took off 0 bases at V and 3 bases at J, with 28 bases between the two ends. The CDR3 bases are TGCGCCAGCAGTCAATCGGAGCGGGGATTTGCGGGGGCCCTTAAGACAGATACGCAGTATTTT. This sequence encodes CASSQSERGFAGALKTDTQYF.

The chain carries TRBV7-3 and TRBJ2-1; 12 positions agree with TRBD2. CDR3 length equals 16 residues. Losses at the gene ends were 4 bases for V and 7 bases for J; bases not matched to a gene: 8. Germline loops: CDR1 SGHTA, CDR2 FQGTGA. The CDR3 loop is CASSSQALAGGNEQFF. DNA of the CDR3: TGTGCCAGCAGCTCCCAGGCACTAGCGGGAGGAAATGAGCAGTTCTTC.

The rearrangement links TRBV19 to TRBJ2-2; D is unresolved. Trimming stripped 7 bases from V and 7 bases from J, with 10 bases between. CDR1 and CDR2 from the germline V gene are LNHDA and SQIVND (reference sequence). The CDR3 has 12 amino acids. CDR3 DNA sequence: TGTGCCAGTACAGTCCCGGGCGGGGAGCTGTTTTTT. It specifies CASTVPGGELFF.

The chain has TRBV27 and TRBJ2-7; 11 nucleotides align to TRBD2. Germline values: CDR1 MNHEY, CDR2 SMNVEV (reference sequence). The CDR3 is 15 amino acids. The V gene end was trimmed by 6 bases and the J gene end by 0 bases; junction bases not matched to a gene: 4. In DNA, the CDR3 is TGTGCCAGCAGATCCGGGACTAGCGGCTCCTACGAGCAGTACTTC. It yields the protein CASRSGTSGSYEQYF.

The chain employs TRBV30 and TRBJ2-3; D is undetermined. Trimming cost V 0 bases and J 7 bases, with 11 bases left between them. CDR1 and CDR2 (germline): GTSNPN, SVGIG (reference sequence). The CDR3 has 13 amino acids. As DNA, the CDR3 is TGTGCCTGGAGTGTACAGTCGGTCTATACGCAGTATTTT. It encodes CAWSVQSVYTQYF.

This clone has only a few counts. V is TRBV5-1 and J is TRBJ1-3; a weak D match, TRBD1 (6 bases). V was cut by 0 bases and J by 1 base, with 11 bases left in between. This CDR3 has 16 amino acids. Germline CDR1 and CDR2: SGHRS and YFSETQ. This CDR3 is CASSLDFGTSGNTIYF. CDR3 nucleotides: TGCGCCAGCAGCTTGGATTTTGGGACATCTGGAAACACCATATATTTT.

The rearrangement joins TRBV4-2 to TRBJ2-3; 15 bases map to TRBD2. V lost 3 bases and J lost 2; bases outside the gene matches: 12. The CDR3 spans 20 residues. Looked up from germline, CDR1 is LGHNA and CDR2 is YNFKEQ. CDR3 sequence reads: CASSQEGLAGGLVNTDTQYF. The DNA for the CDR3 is TGTGCCAGCAGCCAGGAGGGACTAGCGGGAGGCCTGGTAAACACAGATACGCAGTATTTT.

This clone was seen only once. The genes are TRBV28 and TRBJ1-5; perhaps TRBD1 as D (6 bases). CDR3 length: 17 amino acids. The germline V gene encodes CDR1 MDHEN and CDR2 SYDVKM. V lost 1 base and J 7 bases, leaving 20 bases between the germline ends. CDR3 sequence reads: CASSLYGGGAEGQPQHF. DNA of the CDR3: TGTGCCAGCAGTTTATACGGCGGGGGCGCTGAAGGCCAGCCCCAGCATTTT.

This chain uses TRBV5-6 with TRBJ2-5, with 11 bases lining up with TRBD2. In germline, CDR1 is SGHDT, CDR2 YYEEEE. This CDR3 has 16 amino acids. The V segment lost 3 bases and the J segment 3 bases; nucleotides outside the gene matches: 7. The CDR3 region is CASSYVAGGPEETQYF. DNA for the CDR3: TGTGCCAGCAGCTACGTAGCGGGAGGGCCTGAAGAGACCCAGTACTTC.